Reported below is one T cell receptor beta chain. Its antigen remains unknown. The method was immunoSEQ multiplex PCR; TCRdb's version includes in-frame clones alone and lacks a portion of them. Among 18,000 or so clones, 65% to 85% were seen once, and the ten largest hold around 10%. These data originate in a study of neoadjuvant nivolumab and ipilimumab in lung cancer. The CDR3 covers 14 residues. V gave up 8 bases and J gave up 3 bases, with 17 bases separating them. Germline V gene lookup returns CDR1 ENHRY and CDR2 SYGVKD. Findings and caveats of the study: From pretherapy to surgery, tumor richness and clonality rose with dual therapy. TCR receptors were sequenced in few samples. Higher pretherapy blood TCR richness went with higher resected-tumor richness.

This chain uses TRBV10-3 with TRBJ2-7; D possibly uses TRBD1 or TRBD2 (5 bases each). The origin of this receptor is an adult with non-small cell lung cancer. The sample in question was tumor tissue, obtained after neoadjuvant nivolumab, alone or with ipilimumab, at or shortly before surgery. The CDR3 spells CAISTGGRGYEQYF. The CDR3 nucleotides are TGTGCCATCTCCACTGGGGGAAGGGGCTACGAGCAGTACTTC.